This T cell receptor beta chain is drawn from a study of blood T cells in healthy people across ages. A note on this clonotype: Its antigen is currently unknown.

The individuals who served as donors were healthy Caucasians living in Russia, aged roughly 6 to 90. Regarding the study as a whole: Donors of long life had a larger count of naive CD4+ cells and greater diversity than aged donors.

CDR3 length: 15 amino acids. Per the germline V gene, CDR1 is MNHEY and CDR2 is SVGEGT. Using a J-beta primer mix together with a sample-barcoded 5' primer, a second PCR was run for roughly 7 to 11 cycles. One entry per CDR3 protein, called by TCRdb with MiXCR from the 5' RACE reads. The data show fewer than 900,000 distinct CDR3 sequences, over 45% seen once. J is TRBJ2-5 and V is TRBV6-2 or TRBV6-3; 13 bases match TRBD2. The J call may not be correct, given that the DNA end is closer to TRBJ2-7. Material for sequencing was blood. The sequence was obtained from a woman in her fifties or sixties in good health. The CDR3 sequence: CASSRTSGRLYEQYF. The DNA of the CDR3 is TGTGCCAGCAGTAGGACTAGCGGGAGATTATACGAGCAGTACTTC.